The 10 T cell receptor beta chains in this list originate from one sample, sequenced in a study of cytomegalovirus exposure and HLA in healthy donors. PCR primers comprised 60 Vbeta and 13 Jbeta primers. Method: immunoSEQ multiplex PCR; TCRdb's copy keeps in-frame clones and lacks some. This table has around 180,000 clones, 70% to 80% appearing once. Sequenced input: PBMCs. The receptor set was obtained from a woman in her twenties or thirties in good health and CMV-seropositive.

This clone was seen a few times. The V call is TRBV5-1, the J call TRBJ2-7, with D possibly being TRBD2 (6 bases). The germline V gene has CDR1 SGHRS and CDR2 YFSETQ. The CDR3 is 15 amino acids. Between the trimmed V and J ends, which lost 0 bases and 0 bases, there was a span of 10 bases. CDR3: CASSLGPSASYEQYF. The CDR3 nucleotides are TGCGCCAGCAGCTTGGGGCCTAGCGCCTCCTACGAGCAGTACTTC.

V and J are TRBV29-1 and TRBJ1-1; D gene unclear. Looked up from germline, CDR1 is SQVTM and CDR2 is ANQGSEA. The CDR3 extends over 11 amino acids. The CDR3 protein is CSYSGGTEAFF. CDR3 in DNA: TGCAGTTACAGCGGAGGCACTGAAGCTTTCTTT. The full variable domain, completed using reference TRBV29-1 and TRBJ1-1, is SAVISQKPSRDICQRGTSLTIQCQVDSQVTMMFWYRQQPGQSLTLIATANQGSEATYESGFVIDKFPISRPNLTFSTLTVSNMSPEDSSIYLCSYSGGTEAFFGQGTRLTVV.

This chain joins TRBV28 and TRBJ2-7; possibly TRBD2 for D (5 bases). The CDR3 is made up of 17 amino acids. Germline values: CDR1 MDHEN, CDR2 SYDVKM. Deletions cut 2 bases from V and 3 bases from J, with 20 bases between. The CDR3 bases are TGTGCCAGCAGTTTACGGTCCGGTGGCGGACTTTACTACGAGCAGTACTTC. Translation: CASSLRSGGGLYYEQYF.

The J gene is TRBJ2-7, the V gene TRBV5-6; 8 nucleotides align to TRBD2. CDR3 size: 17 residues. Germline assignment: CDR1 SGHDT and CDR2 YYEEEE. The V segment lost 0 bases and the J segment 0 bases; nucleotides outside the gene matches: 8. CDR3 region: CASSLGPSGLLSYEQYF. The CDR3 nucleotides are TGTGCCAGCAGCTTGGGGCCTAGCGGGCTCCTCTCCTACGAGCAGTACTTC. The full variable domain, rest sourced from reference TRBV5-6 and TRBJ2-7, is DAGVTQSPTHLIKTRGQQVTLRCSPKSGHDTVSWYQQALGQGPQFIFQYYEEEERQRGNFPDRFSGHQFPNYSSELNVNALLLGDSALYLCASSLGPSGLLSYEQYFGPGTRLTVT.

This clone has only one observation. This chain links TRBV7-2 with TRBJ2-1; 7 nucleotides line up with TRBD2. Germline V gene data show CDR1 as SGHTA and CDR2 as FQGNSA. The CDR3 is 13 residues long. The trim removed 5 bases at V and 8 bases at J, leaving 6 bases unmatched. CDR3 protein: CASSATSFYEQFF. The CDR3 coding sequence is TGTGCCAGCAGCGCGACTAGCTTTTATGAGCAGTTCTTC. The entire variable domain, with the rest obtained from reference TRBV7-2 and TRBJ2-1, is as follows: GAGVSQSPSNKVTEKGKDVELRCDPISGHTALYWYRQSLGQGLEFLIYFQGNSAPDKSGLPSDRFSAERTGGSVSTLTIQRTQQEDSAVYLCASSATSFYEQFFGPGTRLTVL.

The rearrangement uses TRBV4-2 and TRBJ1-1; 12 bases are shared with TRBD1. This CDR3 is 16 amino acids long. Germline V gene lookup returns CDR1 LGHNA and CDR2 YNFKEQ. V shed 6 bases and J 4 bases; nucleotides not matched to a gene: 9. The CDR3 reads CASSGRDRGQGTEAFF. CDR3 sequence (DNA): TGTGCCAGCAGTGGGAGGGACAGGGGGCAGGGCACTGAAGCTTTCTTT.

The rearrangement joins TRBV6-6 to TRBJ2-4, with 9 nucleotides matching TRBD1. Losses at the gene ends were 6 bases for V and 9 bases for J; bases not matched to a gene: 6. Germline CDR1 reads MNHNY; CDR2 reads SVGAGI (reference sequence). The CDR3 contains 13 residues. The CDR3 loop is CASRQGAESIQYF. CDR3 DNA: TGTGCCAGCAGACAGGGGGCGGAAAGCATTCAGTACTTC.

CDR3 residues: CASSGYRGGRETQYF. The CDR3 DNA is TGTGCCAGCAGTGGGTATCGAGGAGGCAGAGAGACCCAGTACTTC. The rearrangement links TRBV6-5 to TRBJ2-5; TRBD2 is a possible D gene (5 bases). CDR1 is MNHEY and CDR2 is SVGAGI in the germline V gene. The CDR3 has 15 amino acids. Trimming removed 5 bases from V and 4 bases from J, with 17 bases in between.

The gene calls are TRBV6-6 and TRBJ1-1, with D possibly matching TRBD1 (6 bases). This CDR3 region has 10 residues. In germline, CDR1 is MNHNY, CDR2 SVGAGI (reference sequence). The V end lost 7 bases, the J end lost 11 bases, and 11 bases lay between the germline ends. CDR3 sequence: CASNAGVAFF. CDR3 nucleotides: TGTGCCAGCAATGCAGGGGTCGCTTTCTTT.

This clone occurred a few times. The chain is built from TRBV30 and TRBJ2-3; D might be TRBD1 (6 bases). V gave up 3 bases and J gave up 2 bases, with 18 bases separating them. In germline, CDR1 is GTSNPN, CDR2 SVGIG (reference sequence). CDR3 length: 16 amino acids. CDR3 residues: CAWRWGPGRDTDTQYF. In nucleotides, the CDR3 is TGTGCCTGGAGATGGGGGCCAGGCCGAGACACAGATACGCAGTATTTT.